The 30 T cell receptor beta chains below all came from one sample that was sequenced in a study of blood T cell repertoires in COVID-19 (TCRdb year 2020). The library was generated by the immunoSEQ multiplex PCR assay. As stored in TCRdb, this immuneACCESS dataset retains in-frame rearrangements with V and J assigned. A fraction of the clones does not appear; measured against another copy, unresolved V genes explain less than half of the discrepancy, and the remainder lacks a known reason. Counted in this sample were about 100,000 clones; approximately 84% of them appeared once. The top ten clonotypes cover 8.5% to 10% of the sample. Sequencing was carried out using peripheral blood. These receptors all come from a middle-aged man with active or convalescent COVID-19.

The chain carries TRBV14 and TRBJ1-3; D is undetermined. The CDR3 spans 14 residues. Germline CDR1 and CDR2: SGHDN and FVKESK. V was clipped by 2 bases and J by 4 bases, with 9 bases between them. CDR3 DNA sequence: TGTGCCAGCAGCCAAAGCCTCCCAGGAAACACCATATATTTT. As protein: CASSQSLPGNTIYF.

The CDR3 region has the DNA TGCAGTGGGGCAGTATACAATGAGCAGTTCTTC. It codes for CSGAVYNEQFF. The chain uses TRBV20-1 and TRBJ2-1; D gene uncertain. V shed 7 bases and J shed 4 bases, with 8 bases lying between them. Germline values: CDR1 DFQATT, CDR2 SNEGSKA (reference sequence). The CDR3 is made up of 11 amino acids.

The J gene is TRBJ1-2, the V gene TRBV6-5, with unresolved D. V was trimmed by 7 bases and J by 4 bases, leaving 7 bases between them. The CDR3 sequence is 11 residues long. CDR1 is MNHEY, CDR2 SVGAGI, per germline. The CDR3 here is CASIGLYGYTF. The CDR3 DNA sequence: TGTGCCAGCATTGGCCTCTATGGCTACACCTTC.

The chain combines TRBV25-1 with TRBJ1-6; 7 bases match TRBD1. Trimming cost V 4 bases and J 9 bases; bases outside gene matches: 3. CDR1 is MGHDK, CDR2 SYGVNS, per germline. This CDR3 contains 13 residues. The CDR3 here is CASSGTGASPLHF. CDR3 bases: TGTGCCAGCAGTGGTACAGGGGCTTCACCCCTCCACTTT.

V usage is TRBV9 and J usage is TRBJ2-7, with 9 bases matching TRBD1. CDR3 size: 15 residues. CDR1 and CDR2 from the germline V gene are SGDLS and YYNGEE. J was trimmed by 1 base and V by 4 bases; bases with no gene match: 6. The CDR3 reads CASSPPGTGSYEQYF. In DNA form, the CDR3 reads TGTGCCAGCAGCCCCCCCGGGACAGGGTCCTACGAGCAGTACTTC. The full variable domain, rest sourced from reference TRBV9 and TRBJ2-7, is DSGVTQTPKHLITATGQRVTLRCSPRSGDLSVYWYQQSLDQGLQFLIQYYNGEERAKGNILERFSAQQFPDLHSELNLSSLELGDSALYFCASSPPGTGSYEQYFGPGTRLTVT.

The CDR3: CAISGQGADNSPLHF. For the CDR3, the DNA is TGTGCCATCAGTGGACAGGGGGCGGATAATTCACCCCTCCACTTT. This sequence joins TRBV10-3 and TRBJ1-6, with 10 bases lining up with TRBD1. Per germline, CDR1 ENHRY and CDR2 SYGVKD. The CDR3 is 15 residues long. Losses at the gene ends were 4 bases for V and 5 bases for J; bases not matched to a gene: 2.

The chain links TRBV4-2 to TRBJ2-7; D gene ambiguous. CDR1 and CDR2 (germline): LGHNA, YNFKEQ. The V end lost 4 bases, the J end lost 6 bases, and 13 bases lay between the germline ends. This CDR3 is 13 amino acids long. The CDR3 reads CASSREPGVEQYF. The CDR3 DNA follows: TGTGCCAGCAGCCGAGAGCCCGGAGTCGAGCAGTACTTC.

CDR3 region: CASSRDYNEQFF. In nucleotides, the CDR3 is TGCGCCAGCAGCCGGGACTACAATGAGCAGTTCTTC. J is TRBJ2-1 and V is TRBV5-1; TRBD2 is a possible D gene (5 bases). Trimming took off 4 bases at V and 3 bases at J, with 5 bases between the two ends. Germline CDR1 is SGHRS and CDR2 is YFSETQ. The CDR3 runs 12 residues.

This chain connects TRBV6-5 to TRBJ2-6; possibly TRBD1 for D (6 bases). CDR1 and CDR2 from the germline V gene are MNHEY and SVGAGI. The V end lost 6 bases, the J end lost 4 bases, and 13 bases lay between the germline ends. The CDR3 is 15 amino acids. CDR3 residues: CASSSWTVGANVLTF. The CDR3 DNA reads TGTGCCAGCAGCTCCTGGACAGTCGGGGCCAACGTCCTGACTTTC.

This clone was picked up a small number of times. The rearrangement links TRBV10-3 to TRBJ2-5; 7 positions agree with TRBD2. CDR3 length: 16 amino acids. The germline V gene encodes CDR1 ENHRY and CDR2 SYGVKD. With V trimmed by 0 bases and J by 2 bases, 6 bases remained unmatched. The CDR3 reads CAISESEASGQETQYF. The CDR3 DNA sequence: TGTGCCATCAGTGAGTCGGAAGCTAGCGGACAAGAGACCCAGTACTTC.

V is TRBV19 and J is TRBJ1-5; possibly TRBD1 for D (5 bases). The V end was cut by 10 bases, the J end by 7 bases, with 17 bases between. The germline V gene has CDR1 LNHDA and CDR2 SQIVND (reference sequence). This CDR3 is built from 13 residues. In DNA, the CDR3 is TGTGCCACTCTAGGGGCCTGGACCCAGCCCCAGCATTTT. Its protein is CATLGAWTQPQHF.

This clone was recorded only once. This rearrangement joins TRBV11-2 to TRBJ1-6; D is possibly TRBD1 (6 bases). Trimming removed 5 bases at V and 7 bases at J, with 21 bases between. The CDR3 loop spans 17 amino acids. CDR1 is SGHAT and CDR2 is FQNNGV in the germline V gene. The CDR3 sequence is CASSPILQGRQNSPLHF. As DNA, the CDR3 is TGTGCCAGCAGCCCGATCCTACAGGGAAGGCAAAATTCACCCCTCCACTTT.

CDR3 in amino acids: CASSQEARGYGYTF. The CDR3 DNA sequence: TGTGCCAGCAGCCAAGAAGCGCGGGGCTATGGCTACACCTTC. The J gene is TRBJ1-2, the V gene TRBV3-1 (or the pseudogene TRBV3-2), with D hard to call. The germline V gene encodes CDR1 LGHDT and CDR2 YNNKEL (reference sequence). The CDR3 has 14 amino acids. V was cut by 0 bases and J by 4 bases, with 9 bases left in between.

This CDR3 is CASSSSSGGAAETQYF. In DNA form, the CDR3 reads TGTGCCAGCAGCTCCTCCAGTGGGGGGGCTGCGGAGACCCAGTACTTC. The V call is TRBV9, the J call TRBJ2-5, with a tentative D call TRBD2 (7 bases). The CDR3 is 16 residues long. Trimming took off 4 bases at V and 5 bases at J, with 21 bases between the two ends. Germline V gene data show CDR1 as SGDLS and CDR2 as YYNGEE.

This clone was observed a single time. The chain carries TRBV11-2 and TRBJ2-3; 8 bases match TRBD2. CDR1 is SGHAT and CDR2 is FQNNGV in the germline V gene. The CDR3 runs to 16 residues. V dropped 8 bases and J dropped 0; count of bases not matched to a gene: 10. The DNA for the CDR3 is TGTGCCAGCGGGAGGGGCGAGCGGGGGAGCACAGATACGCAGTATTTT. Translation: CASGRGERGSTDTQYF. The full variable domain, completed using reference TRBV11-2 and TRBJ2-3, is EAGVAQSPRYKIIEKRQSVAFWCNPISGHATLYWYQQILGQGPKLLIQFQNNGVVDDSQLPKDRFSAERLKGVDSTLKIQPAKLEDSAVYLCASGRGERGSTDTQYFGPGTRLTVL.

A few counts support this clone. This chain's CDR3 is CASRPGGETNEKLFF. The CDR3, as DNA: TGCGCCAGCAGGCCGGGGGGAGAGACTAATGAAAAACTGTTTTTT. The rearrangement uses TRBV5-1 and TRBJ1-4; weak D call: TRBD1 (5 bases). The CDR3 consists of 15 residues. The germline V gene has CDR1 SGHRS and CDR2 YFSETQ. V was cut by 5 bases and J by 2 bases, with 13 bases left in between.

This clone was counted a few times. This sequence joins TRBV6-6 and TRBJ1-1; D is unresolved. Looked up from germline, CDR1 is MNHNY and CDR2 is SVGAGI (reference sequence). V dropped 3 bases and J dropped 7 bases, with 9 bases sitting between them. The CDR3 has 12 amino acids. CDR3 in amino acids: CASSYSRLEAFF. The CDR3 DNA reads as TGTGCCAGCAGTTATTCTCGTCTTGAAGCTTTCTTT.

V gene TRBV18 combines with J gene TRBJ2-5, with D uncertain. CDR1 is KGHSH and CDR2 is LQKENI in the germline V gene. The V end was cut by 3 bases, the J end by 4 bases, with 12 bases between. CDR3 size: 14 residues. The CDR3: CASSPRPEAETQYF. The CDR3 bases are TGTGCCAGCTCACCCCGCCCAGAGGCAGAGACCCAGTACTTC. The full variable domain, its missing parts supplied by reference TRBV18 and TRBJ2-5, is NAGVMQNPRHLVRRRGQEARLRCSPMKGHSHVYWYRQLPEEGLKFMVYLQKENIIDESGMPKERFSAEFPKEGPSILRIQQVVRGDSAAYFCASSPRPEAETQYFGPGTRLLVL.

The chain recombines TRBV20-1 with TRBJ1-2; D gene ambiguous. Between the trimmed V and J ends, which lost 0 bases and 8 bases, there was a span of 7 bases. This CDR3 spans 11 amino acids. Germline V gene sequence: CDR1 DFQATT, CDR2 SNEGSKA (reference sequence). This chain's CDR3 is CSAREGGGYTF. The CDR3 coding sequence is TGCAGTGCTAGAGAAGGAGGAGGCTACACCTTC.

The J gene is TRBJ1-2, the V gene TRBV24-1; a possible D gene is TRBD1 (5 bases). Deletions cut 10 bases from V and 1 base from J, with 9 bases between. The CDR3 extends over 12 amino acids. The germline gives CDR1 KGHDR, CDR2 SFDVKD. CDR3 sequence (DNA): TGTGCCACGTCCGACAGTAACTATGGCTACACCTTC. Protein: CATSDSNYGYTF.

The V and J genes are TRBV2 and TRBJ1-2; a possible D gene is TRBD1 (5 bases). With 4 bases removed from V and 0 bases from J, the gap between germline ends came to 15 bases. From germline, CDR1 is SNHLY and CDR2 FYNNEI. This CDR3 contains 16 residues. The CDR3 DNA sequence: TGTGCCAGCAGTGTAAGACAGACACAATCTAACTATGGCTACACCTTC. Amino acid sequence: CASSVRQTQSNYGYTF.

The chain links TRBV5-5 to TRBJ2-3; 12 nucleotides match TRBD2. CDR1 and CDR2 (germline): SGHKS, YYEKEE (reference sequence). V was pared by 2 bases and J by 6 bases, with 4 bases of the junction left unmatched. The CDR3 spans 15 residues. DNA of the CDR3: TGTGCCAGCAGCTTAGGACTAGCGGGGCGGGATACGCAGTATTTT. Its protein is CASSLGLAGRDTQYF.

J is TRBJ2-1 and V is TRBV3-1 (or the pseudogene TRBV3-2); 8 nucleotides align to TRBD2. CDR1 and CDR2 (germline): LGHDT, YNNKEL (reference sequence). J was trimmed by 5 bases and V by 0 bases; bases with no gene match: 6. The CDR3 totals 16 residues. For the CDR3, the DNA is TGTGCCAGCAGCCAAGACGCTAGCGGGTCACACAATGAGCAGTTCTTC. It specifies CASSQDASGSHNEQFF.

This chain connects TRBV18 to TRBJ1-5, with 7 bases identical to TRBD1. The CDR3 contains 19 residues. V shed 3 bases and J 4 bases; nucleotides not matched to a gene: 18. Per the germline V gene, CDR1 is KGHSH and CDR2 is LQKENI. CDR3 loop: CASSPASVGGGGGNQPQHF. The CDR3 region has the DNA TGTGCCAGCTCACCGGCTTCTGTAGGGGGCGGTGGGGGGAATCAGCCCCAGCATTTT.

The chain combines TRBV2 with TRBJ1-4; D is undetermined. The V end lost 5 bases, the J end lost 8 bases, and 12 bases lay between the germline ends. Germline V gene sequence: CDR1 SNHLY, CDR2 FYNNEI. The CDR3 length is 13 residues. Here the CDR3 DNA reads TGTGCCAGCAGTACCGGTAATCGGGAAAAACTGTTTTTT. Its protein product is CASSTGNREKLFF.

This clone was observed a few times. This sequence joins TRBV4-2 and TRBJ2-2; possible D gene TRBD2, 5 bases. Germline CDR1 and CDR2: LGHNA and YNFKEQ. V lost 0 bases, J lost 4 bases, and 9 bases lay in between. CDR3 length equals 15 residues. The CDR3 reads CASSQEQAGTGELFF. The CDR3 nucleotides read TGTGCCAGCAGCCAAGAGCAGGCGGGCACCGGGGAGCTGTTTTTT.

The chain has TRBV30 and TRBJ2-5; D is possibly TRBD2 (5 bases). With 5 bases removed from V and 1 base from J, the gap between germline ends came to 11 bases. The CDR3 is 13 residues long. The germline V gene has CDR1 GTSNPN and CDR2 SVGIG (reference sequence). CDR3 protein: CAWESGLQETQYF. CDR3 nucleotides: TGTGCCTGGGAGAGCGGACTCCAAGAGACCCAGTACTTC.

The rearrangement joins TRBV12-5 to TRBJ1-6; D possibly corresponds to TRBD1 (6 bases). Germline CDR1 is LGHNT and CDR2 is FRNRAP. The CDR3 covers 14 residues. The V end was cut by 6 bases, the J end by 7 bases, with 13 bases between. This chain's CDR3 is CASGDPGVNSPLHF. The CDR3 region has the DNA TGTGCTAGTGGCGATCCAGGGGTAAATTCACCCCTCCACTTT.

Notes on this clone: The sample has other DNA sequences that encode this CDR3 too. The genes are TRBV12-5 and TRBJ2-2; D unresolved. CDR3 size: 13 residues. Looked up from germline, CDR1 is LGHNT and CDR2 is FRNRAP. V was cut by 4 bases and J by 1 base, with 4 bases left in between. CDR3 amino acids: CASGSGNTGELFF. CDR3 coding DNA: TGTGCTAGTGGTTCCGGGAACACCGGGGAGCTGTTTTTT.

A few counts support this clone. The rearrangement joins TRBV5-6 to TRBJ2-7; perhaps TRBD1 as D (6 bases). The V gene's germline CDR1 is SGHDT and CDR2 YYEEEE. The CDR3 contains 14 residues. The V and J ends lost 3 bases and 2 bases respectively, with 12 bases between them. CDR3 coding DNA: TGTGCCAGCAGCTCCTCGGGACACACCTACGAGCAGTACTTC. Residues: CASSSSGHTYEQYF.